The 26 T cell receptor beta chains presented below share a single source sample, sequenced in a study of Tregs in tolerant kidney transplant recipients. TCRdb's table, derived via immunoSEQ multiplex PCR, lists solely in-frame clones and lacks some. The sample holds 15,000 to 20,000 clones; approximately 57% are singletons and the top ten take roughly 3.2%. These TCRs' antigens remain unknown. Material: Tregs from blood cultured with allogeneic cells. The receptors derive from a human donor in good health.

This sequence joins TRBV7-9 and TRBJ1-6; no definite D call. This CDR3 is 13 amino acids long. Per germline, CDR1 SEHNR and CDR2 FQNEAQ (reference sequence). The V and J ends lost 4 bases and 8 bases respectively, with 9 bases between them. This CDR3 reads CASSSTGDSPLHF. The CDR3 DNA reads TGTGCCAGCAGCTCGACGGGAGATTCACCCCTCCACTTT. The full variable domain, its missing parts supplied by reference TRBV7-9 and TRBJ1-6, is DTGVSQNPRHKITKRGQNVTFRCDPISEHNRLYWYRQTLGQGPEFLTYFQNEAQLEKSRLLSDRFSAERPKGSFSTLEIQRTEQGDSAMYLCASSSTGDSPLHFGNGTRLTVT.

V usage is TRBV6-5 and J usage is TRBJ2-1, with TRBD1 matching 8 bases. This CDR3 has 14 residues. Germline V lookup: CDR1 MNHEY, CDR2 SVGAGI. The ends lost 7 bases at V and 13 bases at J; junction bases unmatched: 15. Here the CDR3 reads CASTPRLTGAQQFF. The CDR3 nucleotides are TGTGCCAGCACTCCTCGGTTGACAGGGGCCCAACAGTTCTTC.

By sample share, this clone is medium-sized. The CDR3 coding sequence is TGTGCCAGCAGTCGGACCAATCAGCCCCAGCATTTT. Protein: CASSRTNQPQHF. The chain uses TRBV6-5 and TRBJ1-5, with D unclear. The CDR3 is 12 amino acids. V gave up 5 bases and J gave up 3 bases, with 5 bases separating them. CDR1 and CDR2 (germline): MNHEY, SVGAGI.

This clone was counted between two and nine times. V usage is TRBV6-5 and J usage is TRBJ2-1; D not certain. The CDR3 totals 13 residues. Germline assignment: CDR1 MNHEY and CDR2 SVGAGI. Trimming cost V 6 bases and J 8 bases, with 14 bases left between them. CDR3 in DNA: TGTGCCAGCAGGGAAGGAAACTTCGATGAGCAGTTCTTC. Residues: CASREGNFDEQFF.

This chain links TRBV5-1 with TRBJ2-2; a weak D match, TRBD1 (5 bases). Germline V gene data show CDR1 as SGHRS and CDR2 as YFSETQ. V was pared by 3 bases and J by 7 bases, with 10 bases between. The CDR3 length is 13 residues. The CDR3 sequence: CASSSQGSGELFF. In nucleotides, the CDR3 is TGCGCCAGCAGCTCGCAGGGAAGCGGGGAGCTGTTTTTT.

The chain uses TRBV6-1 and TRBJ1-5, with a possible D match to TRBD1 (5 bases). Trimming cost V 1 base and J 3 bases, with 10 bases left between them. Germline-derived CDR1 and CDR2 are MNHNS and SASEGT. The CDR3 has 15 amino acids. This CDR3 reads CASSEVQGLNQPQHF. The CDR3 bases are TGTGCCAGCAGTGAAGTGCAGGGCCTCAATCAGCCCCAGCATTTT.

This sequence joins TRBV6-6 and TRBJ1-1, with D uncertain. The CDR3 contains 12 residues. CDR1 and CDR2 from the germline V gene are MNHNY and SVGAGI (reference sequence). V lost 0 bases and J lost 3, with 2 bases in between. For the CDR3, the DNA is TGTGCCAGCAGTTACTCTTACACTGAAGCTTTCTTT. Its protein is CASSYSYTEAFF.

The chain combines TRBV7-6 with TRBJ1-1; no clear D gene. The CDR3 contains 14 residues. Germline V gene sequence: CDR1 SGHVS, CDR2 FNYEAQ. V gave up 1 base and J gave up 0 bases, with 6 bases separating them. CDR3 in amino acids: CASSLVEVNTEAFF. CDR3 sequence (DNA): TGTGCCAGCAGCTTAGTTGAAGTGAACACTGAAGCTTTCTTT.

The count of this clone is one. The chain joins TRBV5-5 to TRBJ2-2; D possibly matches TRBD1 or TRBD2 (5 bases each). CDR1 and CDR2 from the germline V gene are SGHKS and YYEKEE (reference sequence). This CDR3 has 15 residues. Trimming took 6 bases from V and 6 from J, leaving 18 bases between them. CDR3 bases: TGTGCCAGCAACGTAATTTCGGGGCGGGCCGGGGAGCTGTTTTTT. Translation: CASNVISGRAGELFF.

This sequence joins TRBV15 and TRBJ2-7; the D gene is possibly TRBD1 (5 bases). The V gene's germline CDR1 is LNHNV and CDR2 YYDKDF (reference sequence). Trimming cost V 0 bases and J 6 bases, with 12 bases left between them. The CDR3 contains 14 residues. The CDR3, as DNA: TGTGCCACCAGCAGAGATTCCCAGGGTCGCGAGCAGTACTTC. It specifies CATSRDSQGREQYF. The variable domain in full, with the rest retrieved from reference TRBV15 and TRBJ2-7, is DAMVIQNPRYQVTQFGKPVTLSCSQTLNHNVMYWYQQKSSQAPKLLFHYYDKDFNNEADTPDNFQSRRPNTSFCFLDIRSPGLGDTAMYLCATSRDSQGREQYFGPGTRLTVT.

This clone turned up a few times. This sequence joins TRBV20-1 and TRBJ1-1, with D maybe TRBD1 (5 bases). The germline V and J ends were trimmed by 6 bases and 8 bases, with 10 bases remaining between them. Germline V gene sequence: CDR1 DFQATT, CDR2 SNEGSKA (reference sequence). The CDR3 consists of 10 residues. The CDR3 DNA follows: TGCAGTGCCTCAGGGACGGAAGCTTTCTTT. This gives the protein CSASGTEAFF.

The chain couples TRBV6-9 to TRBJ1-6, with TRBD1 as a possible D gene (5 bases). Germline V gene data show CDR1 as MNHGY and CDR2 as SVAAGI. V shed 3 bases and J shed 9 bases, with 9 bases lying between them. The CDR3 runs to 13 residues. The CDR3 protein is CASSYEGSSPLHF. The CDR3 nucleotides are TGTGCCAGCAGTTACGAGGGGAGTTCACCCCTCCACTTT.

The DNA for the CDR3 is TGTGCCAGCAGCGTAGGGGCAGGGGGAGCCTACGAGCAGTACTTC. This encodes CASSVGAGGAYEQYF. The chain links TRBV9 to TRBJ2-7, with TRBD1 identical over 7 bases. Per the germline V gene, CDR1 is SGDLS and CDR2 is YYNGEE. There are 15 residues in the CDR3. The V segment lost 0 bases and the J segment 2 bases; nucleotides outside the gene matches: 5.

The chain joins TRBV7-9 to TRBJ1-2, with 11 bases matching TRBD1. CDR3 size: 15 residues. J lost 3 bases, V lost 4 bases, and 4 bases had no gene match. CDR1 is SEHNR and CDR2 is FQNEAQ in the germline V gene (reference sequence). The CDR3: CASSSDRGRDYGYTF. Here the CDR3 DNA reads TGTGCCAGCAGCTCGGACAGGGGGCGCGACTATGGCTACACCTTC.

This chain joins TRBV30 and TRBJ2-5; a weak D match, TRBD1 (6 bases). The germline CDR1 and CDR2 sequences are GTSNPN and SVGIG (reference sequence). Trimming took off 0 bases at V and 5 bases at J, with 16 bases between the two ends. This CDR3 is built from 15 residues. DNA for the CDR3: TGTGCCTGGAGTGTACAACAGGGAGTGGGGGAGACCCAGTACTTC. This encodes CAWSVQQGVGETQYF.

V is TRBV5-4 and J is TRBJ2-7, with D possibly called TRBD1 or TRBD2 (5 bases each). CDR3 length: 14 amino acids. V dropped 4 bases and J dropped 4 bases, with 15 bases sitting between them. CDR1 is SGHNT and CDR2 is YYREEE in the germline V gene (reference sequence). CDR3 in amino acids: CASSPTVEGYEQYF. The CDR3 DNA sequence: TGTGCCAGCAGCCCCACCGTTGAGGGGTACGAGCAGTACTTC.

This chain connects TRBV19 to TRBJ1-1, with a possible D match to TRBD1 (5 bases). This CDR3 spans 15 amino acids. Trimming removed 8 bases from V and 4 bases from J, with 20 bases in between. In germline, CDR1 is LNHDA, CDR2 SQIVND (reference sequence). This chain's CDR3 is CASRSQGMISTEAFF. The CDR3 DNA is TGTGCCAGTCGTTCTCAGGGTATGATTTCCACTGAAGCTTTCTTT.

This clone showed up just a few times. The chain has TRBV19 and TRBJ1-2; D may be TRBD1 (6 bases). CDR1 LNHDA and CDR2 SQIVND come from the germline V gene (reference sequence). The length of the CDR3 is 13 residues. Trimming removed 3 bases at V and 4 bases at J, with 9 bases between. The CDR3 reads CASSIQGTYGYTF. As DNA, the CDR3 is TGTGCCAGTAGTATCCAGGGGACCTATGGCTACACCTTC.

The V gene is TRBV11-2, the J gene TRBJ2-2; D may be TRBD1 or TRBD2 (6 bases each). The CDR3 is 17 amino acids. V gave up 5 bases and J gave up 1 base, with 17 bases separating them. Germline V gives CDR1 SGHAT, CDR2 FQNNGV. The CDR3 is CASSPLMGGLNTGELFF. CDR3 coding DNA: TGTGCCAGCAGCCCCCTGATGGGGGGCTTGAACACCGGGGAGCTGTTTTTT.

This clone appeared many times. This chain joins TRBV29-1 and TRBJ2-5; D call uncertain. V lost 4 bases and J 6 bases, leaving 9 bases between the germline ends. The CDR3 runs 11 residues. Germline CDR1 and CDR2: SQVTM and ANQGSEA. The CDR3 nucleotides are TGCAGCGTTGCAAAGTTAAAGACCCAGTACTTC. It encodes CSVAKLKTQYF.

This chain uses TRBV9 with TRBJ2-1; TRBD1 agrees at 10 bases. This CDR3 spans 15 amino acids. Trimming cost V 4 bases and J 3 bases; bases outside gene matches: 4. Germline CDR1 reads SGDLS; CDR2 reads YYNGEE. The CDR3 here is CASSQTGGNYNEQFF. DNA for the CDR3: TGTGCCAGCAGCCAGACAGGGGGCAACTACAATGAGCAGTTCTTC.

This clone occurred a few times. The CDR3 DNA reads as TGTGCCAGCAAGGAGCAGCCAGCTTTTAACTATGGCTACACCTTC. This encodes CASKEQPAFNYGYTF. The gene calls are TRBV6-1 and TRBJ1-2, with no clear D. The CDR3 runs to 15 residues. V was cut by 7 bases and J by 1 base, with 16 bases left in between. CDR1 and CDR2 from the germline V gene are MNHNS and SASEGT.

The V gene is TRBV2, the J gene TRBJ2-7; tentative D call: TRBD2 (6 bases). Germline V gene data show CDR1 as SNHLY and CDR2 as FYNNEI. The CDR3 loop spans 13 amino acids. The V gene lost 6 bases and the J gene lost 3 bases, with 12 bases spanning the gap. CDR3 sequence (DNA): TGTGCCAGCAGGATGGGGGGAGGCTACGAGCAGTACTTC. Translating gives CASRMGGGYEQYF.

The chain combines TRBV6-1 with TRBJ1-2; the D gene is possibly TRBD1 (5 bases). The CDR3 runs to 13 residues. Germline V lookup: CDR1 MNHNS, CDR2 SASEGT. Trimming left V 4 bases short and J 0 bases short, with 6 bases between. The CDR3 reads CASSGTTNYGYTF. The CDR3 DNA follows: TGTGCCAGCAGTGGGACAACTAACTATGGCTACACCTTC.

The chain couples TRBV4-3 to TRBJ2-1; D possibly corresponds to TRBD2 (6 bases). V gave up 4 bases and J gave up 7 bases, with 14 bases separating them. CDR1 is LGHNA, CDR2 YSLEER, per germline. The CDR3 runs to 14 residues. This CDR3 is CASSRWAGMNEQFF. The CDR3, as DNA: TGCGCCAGCAGCCGGTGGGCGGGGATGAATGAGCAGTTCTTC.

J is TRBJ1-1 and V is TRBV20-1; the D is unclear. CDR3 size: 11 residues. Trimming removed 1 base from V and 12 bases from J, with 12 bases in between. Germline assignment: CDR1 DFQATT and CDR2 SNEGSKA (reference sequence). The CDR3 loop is CSARARLRTFF. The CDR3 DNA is TGCAGTGCTAGAGCCAGGCTTCGGACTTTCTTT.